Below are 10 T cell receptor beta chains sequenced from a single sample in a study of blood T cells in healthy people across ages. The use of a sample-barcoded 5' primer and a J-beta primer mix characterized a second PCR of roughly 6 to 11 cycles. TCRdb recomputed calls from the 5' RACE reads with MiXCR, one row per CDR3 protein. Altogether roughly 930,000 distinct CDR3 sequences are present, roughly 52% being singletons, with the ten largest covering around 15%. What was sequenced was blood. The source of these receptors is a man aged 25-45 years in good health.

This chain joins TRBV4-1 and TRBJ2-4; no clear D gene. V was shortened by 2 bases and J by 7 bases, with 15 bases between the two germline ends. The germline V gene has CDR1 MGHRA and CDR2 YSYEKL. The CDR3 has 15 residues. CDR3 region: CASSQRVEIGNIQYF. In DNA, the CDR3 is TGCGCCAGCAGCCAACGGGTCGAAATTGGGAACATTCAGTACTTC.

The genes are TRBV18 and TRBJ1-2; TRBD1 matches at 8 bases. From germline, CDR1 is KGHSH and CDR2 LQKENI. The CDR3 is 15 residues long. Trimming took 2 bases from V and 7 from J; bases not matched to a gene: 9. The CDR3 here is CASSPAPDRGAGYTF. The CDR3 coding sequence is TGTGCCAGCTCACCAGCCCCCGACAGGGGCGCTGGCTACACCTTC.

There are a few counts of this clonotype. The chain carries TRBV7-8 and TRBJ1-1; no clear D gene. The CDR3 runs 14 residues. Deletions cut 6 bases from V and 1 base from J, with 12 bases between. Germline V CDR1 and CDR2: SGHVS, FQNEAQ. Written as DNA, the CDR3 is TGTGCCAGCAGTCTAGTTAGTGGGAACACTGAAGCTTTCTTT. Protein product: CASSLVSGNTEAFF.

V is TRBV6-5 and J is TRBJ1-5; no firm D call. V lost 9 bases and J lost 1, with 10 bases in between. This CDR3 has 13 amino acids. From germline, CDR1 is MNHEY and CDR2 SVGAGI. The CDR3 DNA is TGTGCCAGGACCCTATACAGCAATCAGCCCCAGCATTTT. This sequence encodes CARTLYSNQPQHF.

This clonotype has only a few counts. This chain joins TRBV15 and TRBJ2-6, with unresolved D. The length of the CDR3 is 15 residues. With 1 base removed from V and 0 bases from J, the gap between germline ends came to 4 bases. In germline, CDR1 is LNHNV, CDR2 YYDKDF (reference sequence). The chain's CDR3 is CATSRVVSGANVLTF. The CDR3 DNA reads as TGTGCCACCAGCAGAGTTGTCTCTGGGGCCAACGTCCTGACTTTC. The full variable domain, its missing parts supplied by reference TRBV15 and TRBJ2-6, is DAMVIQNPRYQVTQFGKPVTLSCSQTLNHNVMYWYQQKSSQAPKLLFHYYDKDFNNEADTPDNFQSRRPNTSFCFLDIRSPGLGDTAMYLCATSRVVSGANVLTFGAGSRLTVL.

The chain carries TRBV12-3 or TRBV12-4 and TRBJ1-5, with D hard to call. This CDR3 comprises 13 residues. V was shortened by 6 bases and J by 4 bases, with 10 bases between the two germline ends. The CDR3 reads CASRPYANQPQHF. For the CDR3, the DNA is TGTGCCAGCAGGCCCTACGCAAATCAGCCCCAGCATTTT.

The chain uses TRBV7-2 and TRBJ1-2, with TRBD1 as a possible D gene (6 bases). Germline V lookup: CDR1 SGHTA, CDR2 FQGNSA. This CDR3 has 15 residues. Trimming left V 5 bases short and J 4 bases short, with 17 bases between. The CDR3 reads CASSLAQGSGYGYTF. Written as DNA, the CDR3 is TGTGCCAGCAGCCTCGCCCAGGGGAGTGGCTATGGCTACACCTTC.

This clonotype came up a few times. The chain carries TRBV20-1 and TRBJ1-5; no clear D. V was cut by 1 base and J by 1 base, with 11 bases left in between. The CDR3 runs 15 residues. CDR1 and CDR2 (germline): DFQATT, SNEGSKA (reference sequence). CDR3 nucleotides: TGCAGTGCTAGAGCCGGTGGCAGAAGCAATCAGCCCCAGCATTTT. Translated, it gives CSARAGGRSNQPQHF.

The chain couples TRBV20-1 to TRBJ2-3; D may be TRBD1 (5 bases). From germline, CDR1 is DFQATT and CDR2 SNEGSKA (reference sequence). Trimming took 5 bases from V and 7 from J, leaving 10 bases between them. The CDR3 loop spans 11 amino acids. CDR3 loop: CSAPRQNTQYF. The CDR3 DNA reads TGCAGTGCTCCCCGACAGAATACGCAGTATTTT.

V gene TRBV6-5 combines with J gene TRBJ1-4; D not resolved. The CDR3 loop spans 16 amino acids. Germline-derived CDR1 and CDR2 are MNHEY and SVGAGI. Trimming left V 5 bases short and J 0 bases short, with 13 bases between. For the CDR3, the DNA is TGTGCCAGCAGTCGGACGGCGAGTTCAACTAATGAAAAACTGTTTTTT. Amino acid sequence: CASSRTASSTNEKLFF.